This T cell receptor (beta chain) came from a study of Ad26.COV2.S vaccination and SARS-CoV-2 variants. Across the study: The Ad26.COV2.S arm of the COV1001 trial was where the donor was placed. The vaccine Ad26.COV2.S was put into the muscle once, or twice with 56 days between.

This clone was seen once. Its antigen is still unknown. The sample's treatment: approximately 18 received Ad26.COV2.S at low or high dose, single or two shots; several received placebo; per-sample allocation not given. Each sample was drawn 63 days after the first injection (of vaccine or placebo). The data were produced by immunoSEQ multiplex PCR, yet TCRdb's version contains in-frame clones alone and is incomplete. The sample holds about 440,000 clones; 90% are singletons and the top ten take under 4.5%. This CDR3 has 11 amino acids. V shed 5 bases and J shed 8 bases, with 7 bases lying between them. Germline CDR1 reads KGHDR; CDR2 reads SFDVKD. Overall study results and limits: From the TCR breadth and depth analyses, total T cell responses may have been underestimated. Vaccine and placebo recipients had similar non-spike TCR breadth.

Sequenced material: peripheral blood, taken in a trial of Ad26.COV2.S vaccine versus placebo. The V gene is TRBV24-1, the J gene TRBJ2-3; unclear D gene. The clonotype originates from a person between 18 and 60 years old who received the Ad26.COV2.S COVID-19 vaccine or a placebo. CDR3 coding DNA: TGTGCCACCAGTGCGCTCTCTACGCAGTATTTT. The encoded protein is CATSALSTQYF.